These 12 T cell receptor beta chains were sequenced from one sample in a study of PD-L1 blockade in urothelial cancer. Sequencing was performed with immunoSEQ multiplex PCR; in TCRdb, only in-frame clones are kept and a portion is missing. The sample gives 45,000 to 60,000 clones, 82% of which show up once; under 2% is in the top ten. Sample time point: pretreatment peripheral blood. This sample comprised PBMCs, obtained around atezolizumab (anti-PD-L1) treatment. The source is a man aged 50 to 60 with urothelial cancer.

This sequence joins TRBV6-6 and TRBJ1-1, with D maybe TRBD1 (5 bases). The ends were cut back, 4 bases at V and 1 base at J, with 10 bases in the middle. Germline V gene sequence: CDR1 MNHNY, CDR2 SVGAGI (reference sequence). The CDR3 sequence is 14 residues long. The CDR3 loop is CASSSHRRNTEAFF. In nucleotides, the CDR3 is TGTGCCAGCAGTTCCCACAGGAGGAACACTGAAGCTTTCTTT.

V and J are TRBV2 and TRBJ1-5, with 7 nucleotides matching TRBD1. V shed 6 bases, J shed 4 bases, and the junction held 9 bases outside the gene matches. This CDR3 region has 15 residues. Germline CDR1 reads SNHLY; CDR2 reads FYNNEI. CDR3 amino acids: CASSMVTGPNQPQHF. The CDR3 DNA reads TGTGCCAGCAGCATGGTGACAGGGCCGAATCAGCCCCAGCATTTT.

This chain uses TRBV4-1 with TRBJ2-7; maybe TRBD2 (6 bases). This CDR3 has 14 residues. Per germline, CDR1 MGHRA and CDR2 YSYEKL. Trimming took 0 bases from V and 9 from J, leaving 15 bases between them. CDR3 bases: TGCGCCAGCAGCCAAGATTATCACGGGGGTCGGCAGTACTTC. It is translated as CASSQDYHGGRQYF.

As DNA, the CDR3 is TGTGCCAGCAGTGAAGCGGGGACAGGGGTCCTCTACGAGCAGTACTTC. Translated: CASSEAGTGVLYEQYF. V and J are TRBV6-1 and TRBJ2-7; 10 bases map to TRBD1. CDR3 size: 16 residues. CDR1 is MNHNS, CDR2 SASEGT, per germline. V was clipped by 0 bases and J by 3 bases; unmatched bases: 5.

The chain couples TRBV7-6 to TRBJ1-1; D might be TRBD1 (5 bases). V lost 4 bases to trimming and J lost 3 bases, with 12 bases between them. Germline values: CDR1 SGHVS, CDR2 FNYEAQ. The CDR3 has 14 amino acids. CDR3 coding DNA: TGTGCCAGCAGCTCCAACCGACAGTACACTGAAGCTTTCTTT. Translated: CASSSNRQYTEAFF.

This clone appeared a single time. V is TRBV7-6 and J is TRBJ1-2, with 7 bases matching TRBD1. The germline V gene has CDR1 SGHVS and CDR2 FNYEAQ. This CDR3 has 18 amino acids. The trim removed 1 base at V and 4 bases at J, leaving 15 bases unmatched. The CDR3, as DNA: TGTGCCAGCAGCTTAGAAGGGTTACAGGGGATACTACCCTATGGCTACACCTTC. The encoded protein is CASSLEGLQGILPYGYTF.

The chain joins TRBV19 to TRBJ2-2; 9 bases align to TRBD1. Germline assignment: CDR1 LNHDA and CDR2 SQIVND (reference sequence). The V gene end was trimmed by 4 bases and the J gene end by 6 bases; junction bases not matched to a gene: 6. The CDR3 is 15 residues long. The CDR3 sequence: CASSKLTGGPGELFF. DNA of the CDR3: TGTGCCAGTAGTAAATTAACAGGGGGCCCCGGGGAGCTGTTTTTT.

The V gene is TRBV7-2, the J gene TRBJ2-7; TRBD2 matches 8 bases. Germline V gene lookup returns CDR1 SGHTA and CDR2 FQGNSA. V shed 1 base and J 3 bases; nucleotides not matched to a gene: 8. This CDR3 spans 16 amino acids. CDR3 DNA sequence: TGTGCCAGCAGCTTAGACACAGCGGGAGACGGCTACGAGCAGTACTTC. Amino acid sequence: CASSLDTAGDGYEQYF.

This rearrangement joins TRBV6-1 to TRBJ1-6; D is possibly TRBD1 (5 bases). V lost 2 bases, J lost 7 bases, and 15 bases lay in between. Germline loops: CDR1 MNHNS, CDR2 SASEGT. This CDR3 has 16 amino acids. DNA of the CDR3: TGTGCCAGCAGTGAAATGGGGGGGAGGATCAATTCACCCCTCCACTTT. Translating it yields CASSEMGGRINSPLHF.

V usage is TRBV11-2 and J usage is TRBJ2-7; 9 bases match TRBD2. The germline gives CDR1 SGHAT, CDR2 FQNNGV. V lost 0 bases and J lost 5; bases outside the gene matches: 5. This CDR3 spans 15 amino acids. The CDR3 loop is CASSLDGGRGNEQYF. In DNA form, the CDR3 reads TGTGCCAGCAGCTTAGACGGCGGGAGGGGGAACGAGCAGTACTTC.

V and J are TRBV11-2 and TRBJ2-3; TRBD2 might be the D (6 bases). Trimming pared 4 bases from V and 3 bases from J, leaving 11 bases between. The CDR3 runs to 14 residues. Germline loops: CDR1 SGHAT, CDR2 FQNNGV. The CDR3 coding sequence is TGTGCCAGCAGCTCGGAGGGCCTGACAGATACGCAGTATTTT. This translates into CASSSEGLTDTQYF.

This chain uses TRBV30 with TRBJ1-1; TRBD1 agrees at 7 bases. CDR1 GTSNPN and CDR2 SVGIG come from the germline V gene (reference sequence). CDR3 length equals 13 residues. V shed 5 bases, J shed 5 bases, and the junction held 8 bases outside the gene matches. CDR3 protein: CAWDRDRVTEAFF. Written as DNA, the CDR3 is TGTGCCTGGGACCGGGACAGAGTTACTGAAGCTTTCTTT.